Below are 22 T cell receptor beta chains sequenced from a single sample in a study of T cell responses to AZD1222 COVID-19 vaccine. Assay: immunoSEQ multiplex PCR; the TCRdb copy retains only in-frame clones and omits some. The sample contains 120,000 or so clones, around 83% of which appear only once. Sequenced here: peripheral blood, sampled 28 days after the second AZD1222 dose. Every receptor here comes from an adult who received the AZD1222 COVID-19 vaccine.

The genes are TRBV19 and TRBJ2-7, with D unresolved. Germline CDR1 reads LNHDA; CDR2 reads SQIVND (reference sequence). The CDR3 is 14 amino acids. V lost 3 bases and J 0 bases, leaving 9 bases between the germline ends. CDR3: CASSIPGSSYEQYF. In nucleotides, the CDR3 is TGTGCCAGTAGTATCCCCGGAAGCTCCTACGAGCAGTACTTC. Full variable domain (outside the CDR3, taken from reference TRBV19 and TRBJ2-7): DGGITQSPKYLFRKEGQNVTLSCEQNLNHDAMYWYRQDPGQGLRLIYYSQIVNDFQKGDIAEGYSVSREKKESFPLTVTSAQKNPTAFYLCASSIPGSSYEQYFGPGTRLTVT.

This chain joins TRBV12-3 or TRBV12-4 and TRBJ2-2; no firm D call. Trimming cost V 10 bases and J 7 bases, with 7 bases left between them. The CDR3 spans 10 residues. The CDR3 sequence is CATGNGELFF. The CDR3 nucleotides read TGTGCCACTGGTAACGGGGAGCTGTTTTTT.

The DNA of the CDR3 is TGTGCCAGTAGTAACAGGGATGACACTGAAGCTTTCTTT. This gives the protein CASSNRDDTEAFF. The chain uses TRBV19 and TRBJ1-1, with D possibly matching TRBD1 (6 bases). The ends were cut back, 4 bases at V and 3 bases at J, with 9 bases in the middle. The CDR3 runs to 13 residues. CDR1 and CDR2 from the germline V gene are LNHDA and SQIVND (reference sequence).

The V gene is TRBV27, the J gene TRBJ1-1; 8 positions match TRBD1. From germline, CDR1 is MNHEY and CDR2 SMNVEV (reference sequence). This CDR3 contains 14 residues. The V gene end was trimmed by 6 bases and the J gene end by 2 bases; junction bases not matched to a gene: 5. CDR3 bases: TGTGCCAGCAGGACAGGGGCCACTAACACTGAAGCTTTCTTT. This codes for CASRTGATNTEAFF.

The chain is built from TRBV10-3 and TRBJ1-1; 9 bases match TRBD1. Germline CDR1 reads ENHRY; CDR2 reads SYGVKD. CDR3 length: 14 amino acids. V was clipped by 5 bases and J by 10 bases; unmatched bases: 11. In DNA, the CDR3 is TGTGCCATCAGTAAACCGGGACAGGGCCGACGAGCTTTCTTT. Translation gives CAISKPGQGRRAFF.

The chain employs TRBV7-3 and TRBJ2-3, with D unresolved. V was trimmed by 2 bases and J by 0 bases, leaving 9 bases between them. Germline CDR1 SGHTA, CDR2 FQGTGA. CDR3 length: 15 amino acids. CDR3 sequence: CASSLGLTSTDTQYF. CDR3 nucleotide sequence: TGTGCCAGCAGCTTAGGTTTGACTAGCACAGATACGCAGTATTTT. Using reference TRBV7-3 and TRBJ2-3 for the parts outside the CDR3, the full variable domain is GAGVSQTPSNKVTEKGKYVELRCDPISGHTALYWYRQSLGQGPEFLIYFQGTGAADDSGLPNDRFFAVRPEGSVSTLKIQRTERGDSAVYLCASSLGLTSTDTQYFGPGTRLTVL.

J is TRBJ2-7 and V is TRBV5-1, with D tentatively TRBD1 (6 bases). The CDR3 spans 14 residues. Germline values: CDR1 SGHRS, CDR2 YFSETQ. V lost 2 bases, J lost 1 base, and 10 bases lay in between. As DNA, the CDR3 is TGCGCCAGCAGCTTCTCCGGGACATCCTACGAGCAGTACTTC. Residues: CASSFSGTSYEQYF.

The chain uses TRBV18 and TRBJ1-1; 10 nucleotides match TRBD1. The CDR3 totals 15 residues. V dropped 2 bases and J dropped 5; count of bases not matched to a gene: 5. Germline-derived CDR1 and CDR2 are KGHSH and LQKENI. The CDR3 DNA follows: TGTGCCAGCTCACCAGGGGGGACAGGGGAGACTGAAGCTTTCTTT. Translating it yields CASSPGGTGETEAFF.

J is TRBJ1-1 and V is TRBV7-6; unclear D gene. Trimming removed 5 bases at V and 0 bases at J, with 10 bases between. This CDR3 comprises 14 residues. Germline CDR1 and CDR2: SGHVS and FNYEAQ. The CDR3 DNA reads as TGTGCCAGCAGCCCCAGTCTCATGAACACTGAAGCTTTCTTT. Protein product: CASSPSLMNTEAFF.

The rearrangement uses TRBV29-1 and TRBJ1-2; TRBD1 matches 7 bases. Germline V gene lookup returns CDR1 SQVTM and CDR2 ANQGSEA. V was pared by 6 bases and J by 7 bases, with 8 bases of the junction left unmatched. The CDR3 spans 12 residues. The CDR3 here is CSVGDRESGYTF. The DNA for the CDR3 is TGCAGCGTCGGTGACAGGGAGAGTGGCTACACCTTC.

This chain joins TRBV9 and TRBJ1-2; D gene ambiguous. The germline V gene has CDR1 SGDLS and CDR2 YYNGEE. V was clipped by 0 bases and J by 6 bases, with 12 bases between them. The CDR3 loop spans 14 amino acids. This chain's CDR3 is CASSVEGKIDGYTF. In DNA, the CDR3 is TGTGCCAGCAGCGTAGAAGGGAAAATCGATGGCTACACCTTC.

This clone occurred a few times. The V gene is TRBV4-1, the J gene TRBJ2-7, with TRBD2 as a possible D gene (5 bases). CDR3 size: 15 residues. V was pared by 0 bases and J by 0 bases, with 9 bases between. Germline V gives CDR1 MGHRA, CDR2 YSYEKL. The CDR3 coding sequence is TGCGCCAGCAGCCAAGATAGCGCTAACTCCTACGAGCAGTACTTC. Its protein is CASSQDSANSYEQYF.

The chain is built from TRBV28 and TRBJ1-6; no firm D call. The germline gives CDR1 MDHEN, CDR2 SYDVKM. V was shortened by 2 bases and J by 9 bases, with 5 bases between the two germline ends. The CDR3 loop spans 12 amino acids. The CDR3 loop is CASSLRISPLHF. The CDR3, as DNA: TGTGCCAGCAGTTTAAGAATTTCACCCCTCCACTTT.

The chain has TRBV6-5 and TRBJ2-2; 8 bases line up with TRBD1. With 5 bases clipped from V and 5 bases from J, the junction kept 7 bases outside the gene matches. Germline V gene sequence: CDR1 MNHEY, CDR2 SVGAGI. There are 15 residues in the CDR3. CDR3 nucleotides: TGTGCCAGCAGTCGTGACAGGGGAAATACCGGGGAGCTGTTTTTT. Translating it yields CASSRDRGNTGELFF.

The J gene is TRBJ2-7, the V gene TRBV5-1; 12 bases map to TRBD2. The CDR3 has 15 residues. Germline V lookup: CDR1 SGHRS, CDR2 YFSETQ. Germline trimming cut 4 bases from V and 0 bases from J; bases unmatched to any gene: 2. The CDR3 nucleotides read TGCGCCAGCAGCCCGACTAGCGGGAGCTCCTACGAGCAGTACTTC. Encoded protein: CASSPTSGSSYEQYF.

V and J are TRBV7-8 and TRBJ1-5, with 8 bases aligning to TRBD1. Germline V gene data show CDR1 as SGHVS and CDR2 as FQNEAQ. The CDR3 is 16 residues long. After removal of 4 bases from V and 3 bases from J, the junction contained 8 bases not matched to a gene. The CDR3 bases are TGTGCCAGCAGCTCAGACAGGGGATGGGACAATCAGCCCCAGCATTTT. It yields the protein CASSSDRGWDNQPQHF.

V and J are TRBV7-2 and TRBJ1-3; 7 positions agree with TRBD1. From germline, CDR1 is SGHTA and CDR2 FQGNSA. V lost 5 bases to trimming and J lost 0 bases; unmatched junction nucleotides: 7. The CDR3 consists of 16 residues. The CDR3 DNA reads TGTGCCAGCAGCGCGGGACAGCCAGCCTCTGGAAACACCATATATTTT. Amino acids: CASSAGQPASGNTIYF.

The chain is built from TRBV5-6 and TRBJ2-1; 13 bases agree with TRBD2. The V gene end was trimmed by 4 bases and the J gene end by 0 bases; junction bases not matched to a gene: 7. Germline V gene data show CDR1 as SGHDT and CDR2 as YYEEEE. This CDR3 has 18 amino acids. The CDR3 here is CASSQGLAGVSSYNEQFF. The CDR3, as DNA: TGTGCCAGCAGCCAAGGACTAGCGGGGGTTAGCTCCTACAATGAGCAGTTCTTC.

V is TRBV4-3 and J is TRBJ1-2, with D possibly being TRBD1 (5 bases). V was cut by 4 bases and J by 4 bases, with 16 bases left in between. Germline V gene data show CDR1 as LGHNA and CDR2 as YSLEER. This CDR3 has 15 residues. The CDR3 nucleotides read TGCGCCAGCAGCCCCCATGAGGGGCCGGGCTATGGCTACACCTTC. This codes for CASSPHEGPGYGYTF.

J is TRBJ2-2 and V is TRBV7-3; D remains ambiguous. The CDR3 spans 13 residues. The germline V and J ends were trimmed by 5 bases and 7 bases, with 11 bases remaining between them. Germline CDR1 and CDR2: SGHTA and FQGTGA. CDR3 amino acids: CASSHSFGGELFF. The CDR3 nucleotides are TGTGCCAGCAGCCACTCCTTCGGCGGGGAGCTGTTTTTT.

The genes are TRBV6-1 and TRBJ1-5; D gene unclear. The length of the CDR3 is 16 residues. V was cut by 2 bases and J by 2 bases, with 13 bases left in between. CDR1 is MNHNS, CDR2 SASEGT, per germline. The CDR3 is CASSESAVFGNQPQHF. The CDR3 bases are TGTGCCAGCAGTGAATCAGCGGTTTTTGGCAATCAGCCCCAGCATTTT.

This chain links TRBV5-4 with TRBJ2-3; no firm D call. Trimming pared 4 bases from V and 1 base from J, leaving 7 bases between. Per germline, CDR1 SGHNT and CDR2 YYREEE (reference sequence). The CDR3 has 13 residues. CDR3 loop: CASSRIGTDTQYF. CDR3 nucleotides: TGTGCCAGCAGCCGGATCGGCACAGATACGCAGTATTTT.